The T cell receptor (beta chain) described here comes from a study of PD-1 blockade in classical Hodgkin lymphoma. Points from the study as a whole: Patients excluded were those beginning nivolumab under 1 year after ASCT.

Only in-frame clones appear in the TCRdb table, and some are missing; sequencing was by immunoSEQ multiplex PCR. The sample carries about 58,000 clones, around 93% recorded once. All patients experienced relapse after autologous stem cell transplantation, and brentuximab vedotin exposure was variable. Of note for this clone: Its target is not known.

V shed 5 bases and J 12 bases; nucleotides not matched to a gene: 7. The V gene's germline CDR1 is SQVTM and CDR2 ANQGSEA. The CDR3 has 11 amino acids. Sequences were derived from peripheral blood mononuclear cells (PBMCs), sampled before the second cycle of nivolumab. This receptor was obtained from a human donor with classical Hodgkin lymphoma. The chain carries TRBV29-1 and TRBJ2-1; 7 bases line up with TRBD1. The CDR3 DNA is TGCAGCGTTTACAGGGGAGAGGCGCAGTTCTTC. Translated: CSVYRGEAQFF.